This is a list of T cell receptor beta chains from one sample in a study of T-cell memory formation after mild COVID-19. TCRdb re-derived calls from the 5' RACE reads in MiXCR, one entry per CDR3 protein. The repertoire holds 300,000 to 350,000 distinct CDR3 sequences, with 13% to 15% as singletons. Input material: PBMCs or a T cell subset sorted from them (not recorded which). These receptors were taken from a man younger than 30 who had mild COVID-19 (a few samples of this study predate the infection). Cell type and time point are not known. The CDR3 runs from the conserved cysteine through the conserved F or W. Fields, in order: V gene, clone size, J gene, D gene, CDR3 DNA, CDR3 protein. A D gene is named only where the DNA matches it firmly. Size values are once, few and many counts, or a class for expanded clones, and some rows have none.

V: TRBV20-1
size: NA
J: TRBJ2-2
D: TRBD1
DNA: TGCAGTGCCTACGGACAGGGGAGAGGGATCGCCGGGGAGCTGTTTTTT
CDR3: CSAYGQGRGIAGELFF

V: TRBV4-1
size: NA
J: TRBJ1-3
D: TRBD1
DNA: TGCGCCAGCAGCCAGCCTACCGGGACAGGGGGTGTTTCTGGAAACACCATATATTTT
CDR3: CASSQPTGTGGVSGNTIYF

V: TRBV7-3
size: many
J: TRBJ2-4
D: NA
DNA: TGTGCCAGCAGCTCCGGGGCCGGGGACATTCAGTACTTC
CDR3: CASSSGAGDIQYF

V: TRBV4-3
size: NA
J: TRBJ2-2
D: NA
DNA: TGCGCCAGCAGCCAAGGGTATCGGAGGGACGTAGGCACCGGTGAGCTGTTTTTT
CDR3: CASSQGYRRDVGTGELFF

V: TRBV7-2
size: many
J: TRBJ1-5
D: NA
DNA: TGTGCCAGCAGCTTACGGGGGGACCAGCCCCAGCATTTT
CDR3: CASSLRGDQPQHF

V: TRBV5-1
size: many
J: TRBJ1-6
D: NA
DNA: TGCGCCAGCAGCTTGGAGTTCGGCAGAATAGAGTATTCACCCCTCCACTTT
CDR3: CASSLEFGRIEYSPLHF

V: TRBV12-3/TRBV12-4
size: NA
J: TRBJ1-2
D: TRBD1
DNA: TGTGCCAGCAGTTCAGGGGGCCAGGAAGGCTACACCTTC
CDR3: CASSSGGQEGYTF

V: TRBV4-2
size: few
J: TRBJ2-1
D: NA
DNA: TGTGCCAGCAGCCAAGATGGGTTAAGCTCCCGCACTGAGCAGTTCTTC
CDR3: CASSQDGLSSRTEQFF

V: TRBV5-1
size: NA
J: TRBJ1-3
D: NA
DNA: TGCGCCAGCAGCTTGGCCCCAGGGACTGGAAACACCATATATTTT
CDR3: CASSLAPGTGNTIYF

V: TRBV4-2
size: few
J: TRBJ1-4
D: TRBD1
DNA: TGTGCCAGCAGCCAAGATCGGGACAGGGGGAGTGAAAAACTGTTTTTT
CDR3: CASSQDRDRGSEKLFF

V: TRBV2
size: few
J: TRBJ2-2
D: TRBD2
DNA: TGTGCCAGCAGCGCTCCTAGCGGGGGCGTCGGTACCGGGGAGCTGTTTTTT
CDR3: CASSAPSGGVGTGELFF

V: TRBV5-1
size: NA
J: TRBJ1-2
D: TRBD1
DNA: TGCGCCAGCAGCGGAGGGACAGGGGAAGTTGGCTACACCTTC
CDR3: CASSGGTGEVGYTF

V: TRBV7-2
size: NA
J: TRBJ2-3
D: TRBD2
DNA: TGTGCCAGCAGCCCGGGACTAGCGGAACTCACAGATACGCAGTATTTT
CDR3: CASSPGLAELTDTQYF

V: TRBV15
size: few
J: TRBJ2-2
D: NA
DNA: TGTGCCACCTCGGCCGGACCGAACACCGGGGAGCTGTTTTTT
CDR3: CATSAGPNTGELFF

V: TRBV4-1
size: NA
J: TRBJ1-2
D: NA
DNA: TGCGCCAGCAGCCAAGAGGAGAACTATGGCTACACCTTC
CDR3: CASSQEENYGYTF

V: TRBV27
size: NA
J: TRBJ2-5
D: TRBD1
DNA: TGTGCCAGCAGCCTCCTACAGGGGGCACAAGAGACCCAGTACTTC
CDR3: CASSLLQGAQETQYF

V: TRBV5-1
size: many
J: TRBJ2-2
D: NA
DNA: TGCGCCAGCAGCTTTTGGGGAACCGGGGAGCTGTTTTTT
CDR3: CASSFWGTGELFF

V: TRBV5-1
size: few
J: TRBJ1-1
D: NA
DNA: TGCGCCAGCAGCTTTACACCTGATTTGGACACTGAAGCTTTCTTT
CDR3: CASSFTPDLDTEAFF

V: TRBV4-3
size: NA
J: TRBJ1-6
D: TRBD1
DNA: TGCGCCAGCAGCCATTCTGGACAGGGCTATAATTCACCCCTCCACTTT
CDR3: CASSHSGQGYNSPLHF

V: TRBV7-9
size: NA
J: TRBJ1-4
D: NA
DNA: TGTGCCAGCAGCTTAGAACCACTTGGGGAAAAACTGTTTTTT
CDR3: CASSLEPLGEKLFF

V: TRBV18
size: few
J: TRBJ2-1
D: TRBD1
DNA: TGTGCCAGCTCACCCCGAGGGGGCGAAAATGAGCAGTTCTTC
CDR3: CASSPRGGENEQFF

V: TRBV6-5
size: few
J: TRBJ2-7
D: TRBD2
DNA: TGTGCCAGCATGGGGGCGGGGGGCCTCTACGAGCAGTACTTC
CDR3: CASMGAGGLYEQYF

V: TRBV6-1
size: NA
J: TRBJ2-4
D: NA
DNA: TGTGCCAGCAGTGCCGCGGCTTTTCTTCTACTAGCCATTCAGTACTTC
CDR3: CASSAAAFLLLAIQYF

V: TRBV7-9
size: few
J: TRBJ1-2
D: NA
DNA: TGTGCCAGCAGCCCGCTCGGGGACTATGGCTACACCTTC
CDR3: CASSPLGDYGYTF

V: TRBV5-5
size: few
J: TRBJ1-4
D: NA
DNA: TGTGCCAGCAGCTTGAGGACGGGAGCAACTAATGAAAAACTGTTTTTT
CDR3: CASSLRTGATNEKLFF

V: TRBV12-3/TRBV12-4
size: few
J: TRBJ2-5
D: NA
DNA: TGTGCCAGCTCCATGGGACTCCACGACCAAGAGACCCAGTACTTC
CDR3: CASSMGLHDQETQYF

V: TRBV7-8
size: many
J: TRBJ2-2
D: NA
DNA: TGTGCCAGCAGCTTAGGTGGGGGGGCCGGCGGGGAGCTGTTTTTT
CDR3: CASSLGGGAGGELFF

V: TRBV18
size: NA
J: TRBJ2-1
D: NA
DNA: TGTGCCAGCTCACCACGTCTCTACAATGAGCAGTTCTTC
CDR3: CASSPRLYNEQFF

V: TRBV12-3/TRBV12-4
size: many
J: TRBJ1-5
D: NA
DNA: TGTGCCAGCAGTTTGAGATCGATCGTTGGCGGCAATCAGCCCCAGCATTTT
CDR3: CASSLRSIVGGNQPQHF

V: TRBV18
size: NA
J: TRBJ2-1
D: NA
DNA: TGTGCCAGCTCACCACCGGGCGTGGATGAGCAGTTCTTC
CDR3: CASSPPGVDEQFF

V: TRBV7-2
size: NA
J: TRBJ2-3
D: TRBD2
DNA: TGTGCCAGCGGCGGGGGGGACACAGATACGCAGTATTTT
CDR3: CASGGGDTDTQYF

V: TRBV7-9
size: NA
J: TRBJ1-1
D: NA
DNA: TGTGCCAGCAGCCTACGAAACCGGGGGGAGAACACTGAAGCTTTCTTT
CDR3: CASSLRNRGENTEAFF

V: TRBV5-5
size: NA
J: TRBJ1-5
D: NA
DNA: TGTGCCAGCAGCCTGACGGGCCTTTACAATCAGCCCCAGCATTTT
CDR3: CASSLTGLYNQPQHF

V: TRBV5-1
size: few
J: TRBJ2-3
D: NA
DNA: TGCGCCAGCAGCTTGGCCCGCGGGACTAGCACAGATACGCAGTATTTT
CDR3: CASSLARGTSTDTQYF

V: TRBV10-3
size: NA
J: TRBJ2-5
D: TRBD1
DNA: TGTGCCACAAGACAGGGGCAAGAGACCCAGTACTTC
CDR3: CATRQGQETQYF

V: TRBV20-1
size: NA
J: TRBJ2-5
D: NA
DNA: TGCAGTGCTAGCAGGGTGGTGGAGACCCAGTACTTC
CDR3: CSASRVVETQYF